These T cell receptor beta chains were read from a single sample in a study of blood T cell repertoires in COVID-19. Libraries were prepared by immunoSEQ multiplex PCR; TCRdb keeps only in-frame clonotypes and omits some of them. The sample shows about 160,000 clones, over 70% of them seen only once. The sequencing sample was made of peripheral blood. Receptor source: a woman older than 75 with active or convalescent COVID-19. Both conserved end residues are part of each CDR3. Fields, in order: J gene, clone size, V gene, D gene, CDR3 DNA, CDR3 protein. A D gene is named only where the DNA matches it firmly. Clone size appears in some rows only: once, few, many, or a class for an expanded clone.

TRBJ2-1	-	TRBV2	TRBD2	TGTGCCAGCAAGGCTAGCGGGGGGAATTACCTTTACAATGAGCAGTTCTTC	CASKASGGNYLYNEQFF
TRBJ1-2	-	TRBV19	-	TGTGCCAGTAGTATAGGAGCAGGCGAAACTAACTATGGCTACACCTTC	CASSIGAGETNYGYTF
TRBJ1-2	-	TRBV19	-	TGTGCCAGTAGTCCGCAACAGGGAGCAAGGTATGGCTACACCTTC	CASSPQQGARYGYTF
TRBJ1-4	-	TRBV27	-	TGTGCCAGCAGCCCCAGGGGAACTAATGAAAAACTGTTTTTT	CASSPRGTNEKLFF
TRBJ1-6	few	TRBV2	-	TGTGCCAGCATTGGAGGCAGGGGTGATTCACCCCTCCACTTT	CASIGGRGDSPLHF
TRBJ1-2	-	TRBV5-1	TRBD1	TGCGCCAGCAGACCAATACAGGGGACTAACTATGGCTACACCTTC	CASRPIQGTNYGYTF
TRBJ1-4	-	TRBV6-5	TRBD1	TGTGCCAGCACCATACAGGGGGTAGGCGAAAAACTGTTTTTT	CASTIQGVGEKLFF
TRBJ1-5	-	TRBV7-2	TRBD1	TGTGCCAGCAGCCGACAGGGGGATCAGCCCCAGCATTTT	CASSRQGDQPQHF
TRBJ2-4	many	TRBV13	TRBD2	TGTGCCAGCAGCTTAGGACTAGCGGGGGTGAACATTCAGTACTTC	CASSLGLAGVNIQYF
TRBJ1-6	-	TRBV30	-	TGTGCCTGGAGGGGTAGGGAGCATAATTCACCCCTCCACTTT	CAWRGREHNSPLHF
TRBJ2-2	-	TRBV29-1	-	TGCAGCGTTGGAGACAAGAACACCGGGGAGCTGTTTTTT	CSVGDKNTGELFF
TRBJ2-7	-	TRBV7-2	-	TGTGCCAGCAGCTTCGGGGGTCGCTACGAGCAGTACTTC	CASSFGGRYEQYF
TRBJ1-2	-	TRBV7-2	TRBD1	TGTGCCAGCAGCCAAGGACAGGGGGGCTACACCTTC	CASSQGQGGYTF
TRBJ1-5	once	TRBV10-1	TRBD1	TGCGCCAGCAGTATAGGGACAGGGATGTATAACCTAGAGCCCAATCAGCCCCAGCATTTT	CASSIGTGMYNLEPNQPQHF
TRBJ2-5	-	TRBV27	-	TGTGCCAGCAGGGCCCCCGAACAGGGAGGGGAGACCCAGTACTTC	CASRAPEQGGETQYF
TRBJ2-3	-	TRBV6-1	TRBD2	TGTGCCAGCAGTGAAGCATCGGGGGGTGGTTACACAGATACGCAGTATTTT	CASSEASGGGYTDTQYF
TRBJ1-2	-	TRBV4-3	TRBD1	TGCGCCAGCAGCCGACTAAATGACAGGGTTGGTGGTGGCTACACCTTC	CASSRLNDRVGGGYTF
TRBJ1-1	once	TRBV5-6	-	TGTGCCTGCCATCAGCTTGGTTCCAGGGAGGCTGAAGCTTTCTTT	CACHQLGSREAEAFF
TRBJ1-1	-	TRBV4-3	TRBD1	TGCGCCAGCAGCCAAGCCGCGACAGGGGTCACTGAAGCTTTCTTT	CASSQAATGVTEAFF
TRBJ2-3	-	TRBV4-2	TRBD2	TGTGCCAGCAGCCAGGCGGGGGGGAGCACAGATACGCAGTATTTT	CASSQAGGSTDTQYF
TRBJ2-5	-	TRBV6-5	-	TGTGCCAGCACCTCCGGGTCGCTAGGCCAAGAGACCCAGTACTTC	CASTSGSLGQETQYF
TRBJ2-3	-	TRBV6-1	-	TGTGCCAGCAGTGAACAGGCCAAGCGGAGACCCCAAGATACGCAGTATTTT	CASSEQAKRRPQDTQYF
TRBJ2-5	-	TRBV12-3/TRBV12-4	-	TGTGCCAGCAGTCTGCTCCGGGAGACCCAGTACTTC	CASSLLRETQYF
TRBJ1-2	-	TRBV5-1	TRBD1	TGCGCCAGCAGCCCTTCGGGGGGACAGGGGATCTATGGCTACACCTTC	CASSPSGGQGIYGYTF
TRBJ1-1	-	TRBV6-5	-	TGTGCCACCGCCGGCGGCGGCGGCACTGAAGCTTTCTTT	CATAGGGGTEAFF
TRBJ2-7	-	TRBV18	TRBD1	TGTGCCAGCTCACCGGACAGGGGGCGTCAGATCGAGCAGTACTTC	CASSPDRGRQIEQYF
TRBJ1-5	-	TRBV18	TRBD1	TGTGCCAGCTCACCTGGACAGGGCCTGTGGCCCCAGCATTTT	CASSPGQGLWPQHF
TRBJ1-2	-	TRBV2	-	TGTGCCAGCAGTGACACAGGCCCCTATGGCTACACCTTC	CASSDTGPYGYTF
TRBJ1-4	-	TRBV4-3	-	TGCGCCAGCAGCCGGCAGGGTAATGAAAAACTGTTTTTT	CASSRQGNEKLFF
TRBJ1-5	few	TRBV11-3	-	TGTGCCAGCAGACGGGAAGCCAATCAGCCCCAGCATTTT	CASRREANQPQHF
TRBJ2-5	-	TRBV6-5	-	TGTGCCAGCAGTTACTCTGGGGGCCCAGAGACCCAGTACTTC	CASSYSGGPETQYF
TRBJ1-1	-	TRBV3-1/TRBV3-2	-	TGTGCCAGCAGCAGGGGGTCCCTATCCATGAACACTGAAGCTTTCTTT	CASSRGSLSMNTEAFF
TRBJ1-1	-	TRBV29-1	-	TGCAGCGTCGCTACAGGGTCGACTGAAGCTTTCTTT	CSVATGSTEAFF
TRBJ2-7	-	TRBV5-1	TRBD1	TGCGCCAGCAGCGACCGGGACAGTACCTACGAGCAGTACTTC	CASSDRDSTYEQYF
TRBJ1-3	-	TRBV27	TRBD1	TGTGCCAGCAGTACTCGGACAGGGGTGAACACCATATATTTT	CASSTRTGVNTIYF
TRBJ1-2	-	TRBV7-9	-	TGTGCCAGCAGCCCCGGGGACTATGGCTACACCTTC	CASSPGDYGYTF
TRBJ1-1	-	TRBV4-1	-	TGCGCCAGCAGCTTAGAAGGGGCAGAAGCTTTCTTT	CASSLEGAEAFF
TRBJ2-2	-	TRBV13	TRBD2	TGTGCCAGCAGCTTCGGGGGGTTGACCGGGGAGCTGTTTTTT	CASSFGGLTGELFF
TRBJ1-1	-	TRBV5-6	TRBD1	TGTGCCAGCAGCAACCCTCCGGACAGGGGGACTGAAGCTTTCTTT	CASSNPPDRGTEAFF
TRBJ1-4	-	TRBV5-1	-	TGCGCCAGCAGCTTGGCCTGGGGGCTCGGTGGTGAAAAACTGTTTTTT	CASSLAWGLGGEKLFF
TRBJ1-3	-	TRBV30	TRBD1	TGTGCCTGGGGGACAGGGGCTGGAAACACCATATATTTT	CAWGTGAGNTIYF
TRBJ1-6	-	TRBV5-6	-	TGTGCCAGCAGCTGGGGGGGGCAGAGCTCCTATAATTCACCCCTCCACTTT	CASSWGGQSSYNSPLHF
TRBJ1-1	-	TRBV10-3	TRBD1	TGTGCCATCAGTGACCCCAGGGGGGACACTGAAGCTTTCTTT	CAISDPRGDTEAFF
TRBJ2-3	-	TRBV13	-	TGTGCCAGCAGCTCCCGACAGAGGTACACAGATACGCAGTATTTT	CASSSRQRYTDTQYF
TRBJ1-2	-	TRBV5-5	TRBD1	TGTGCCAGCAGCTTCTCAGCGGGGACAGGGATCGGCTATGGCTACACCTTC	CASSFSAGTGIGYGYTF
TRBJ2-2	-	TRBV7-2	TRBD1	TGTGCCAGCAGCCATCGACAGGGGACGAACACCGGGGAGCTGTTTTTT	CASSHRQGTNTGELFF
TRBJ2-7	-	TRBV19	-	TGTGCCAGTAGGCGAGATGGGAAGGGGCTCACCTACGAGCAGTACTTC	CASRRDGKGLTYEQYF
TRBJ1-3	few	TRBV7-2	TRBD1	TGTGCCAGCAGCCCCCGACAGGGGATAGGAAACACCATATATTTT	CASSPRQGIGNTIYF
TRBJ1-1	-	TRBV18	-	TGTGCCAGCTCACCTACGGCGGCCGGGGGTGGTGAAGCTTTCTTT	CASSPTAAGGGEAFF
TRBJ1-2	-	TRBV10-3	-	TGTGCCATCAGTGAGTCCGGGGGGCCAGCTAACTATGGCTACACCTTC	CAISESGGPANYGYTF